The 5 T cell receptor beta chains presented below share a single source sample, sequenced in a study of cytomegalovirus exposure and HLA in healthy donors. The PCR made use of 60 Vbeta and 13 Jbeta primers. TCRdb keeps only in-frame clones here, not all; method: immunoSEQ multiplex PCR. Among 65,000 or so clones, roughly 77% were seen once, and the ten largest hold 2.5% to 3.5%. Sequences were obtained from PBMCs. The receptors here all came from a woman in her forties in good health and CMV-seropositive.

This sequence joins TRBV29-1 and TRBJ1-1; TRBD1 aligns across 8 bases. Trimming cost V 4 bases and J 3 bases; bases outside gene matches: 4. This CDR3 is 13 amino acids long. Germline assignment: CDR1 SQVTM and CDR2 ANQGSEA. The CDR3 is CSVAGTGYTEAFF. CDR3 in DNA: TGCAGCGTTGCTGGGACAGGTTACACTGAAGCTTTCTTT.

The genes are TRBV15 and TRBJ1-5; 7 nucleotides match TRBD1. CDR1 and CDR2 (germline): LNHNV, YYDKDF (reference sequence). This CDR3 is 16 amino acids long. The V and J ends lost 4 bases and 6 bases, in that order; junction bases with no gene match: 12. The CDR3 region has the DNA TGTGCCACCAGCACCCACCGGACAGGAAGGGGTCAGCCCCAGCATTTT. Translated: CATSTHRTGRGQPQHF.

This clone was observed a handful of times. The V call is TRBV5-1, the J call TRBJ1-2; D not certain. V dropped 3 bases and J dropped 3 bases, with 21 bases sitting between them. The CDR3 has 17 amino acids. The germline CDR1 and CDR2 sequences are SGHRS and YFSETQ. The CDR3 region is CASSYGMAHPRYYGYTF. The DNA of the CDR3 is TGCGCCAGCAGCTACGGGATGGCCCACCCCCGGTACTATGGCTACACCTTC.

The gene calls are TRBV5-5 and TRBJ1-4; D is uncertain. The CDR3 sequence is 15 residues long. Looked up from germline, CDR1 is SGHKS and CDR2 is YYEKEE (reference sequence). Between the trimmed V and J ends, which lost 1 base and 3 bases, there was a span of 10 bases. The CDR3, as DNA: TGTGCCAGCAGCTTGCTCGGGGTGGCTAATGAAAAACTGTTTTTT. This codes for CASSLLGVANEKLFF.

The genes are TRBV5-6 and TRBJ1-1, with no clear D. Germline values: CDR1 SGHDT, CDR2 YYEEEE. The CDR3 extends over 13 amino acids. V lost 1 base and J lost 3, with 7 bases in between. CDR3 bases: TGTGCCAGCAGCTTGTTAGCCGACACTGAAGCTTTCTTT. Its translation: CASSLLADTEAFF.